A selection of T cell receptor beta chains follows, all from one sample in a study of T-cell reconstitution after alpha-beta-depleted transplantation in children. TCRdb fed the PCR reads into MiXCR, producing one record per CDR3 protein. The table lists around 700,000 distinct CDR3 sequences, around 13% of them singletons. Sequencing was performed on PBMCs, taken before TCRalphabeta/CD19-depleted stem cell transplant. The receptor set was obtained from a girl aged 2 to 10 with congenital amegakaryocytic thrombocytopenia, due to receive a stem cell transplant. Both conserved end residues are part of each CDR3. The D gene is left open where the match is weak. Rows may omit the clone size; those that give it use once, few, many or a size class.

V	D	J	size	CDR3	DNA
TRBV6-1	TRBD1	TRBJ2-5	few	CASMRTGQETQYF	TGTGCCAGCATGCGGACAGGCCAAGAGACCCAGTACTTC
TRBV10-2	NA	TRBJ2-7	few	CASSEREQGYEQYF	TGCGCCAGCAGTGAGCGAGAACAGGGTTACGAGCAGTACTTC
TRBV4-2	TRBD1	TRBJ2-6	NA	CASSQERIQGVGANVLTF	TGTGCCAGCAGCCAAGAACGGATACAGGGGGTTGGGGCCAACGTCCTGACTTTC
TRBV20-1	TRBD2	TRBJ2-1	many	CSAIYSGSGYEQFF	TGCAGTGCTATTTACAGCGGGAGTGGGTATGAGCAGTTCTTC
TRBV7-9	NA	TRBJ2-1	many	CASSSRIGDEQFF	TGTGCCAGCAGCTCCCGAATAGGCGATGAGCAGTTCTTC
TRBV5-1	TRBD2	TRBJ2-5	NA	CASQTGTSAIEETQYF	TGCGCCAGTCAAACCGGGACTAGCGCTATAGAAGAGACCCAGTACTTC
TRBV12-3/TRBV12-4	TRBD1	TRBJ2-1	few	CASSGDRRNEQFF	TGTGCCAGCAGTGGGGACAGAAGGAATGAGCAGTTCTTC
TRBV12-3/TRBV12-4	TRBD2	TRBJ2-7	NA	CASSWLAGGLVYEQYF	TGTGCCAGCAGTTGGCTGGCGGGAGGGTTAGTCTACGAGCAGTACTTC
TRBV20-1	NA	TRBJ2-1	many	CSARVWWAYNEQFF	TGCAGTGCTAGAGTATGGTGGGCCTACAATGAGCAGTTCTTC
TRBV6-5	NA	TRBJ1-1	many	CASSYTPPTGEAFF	TGTGCCAGCAGTTACACCCCCCCGACGGGTGAAGCTTTCTTT
TRBV29-1	TRBD1	TRBJ2-5	many	CSVNPRTGREETQYF	TGCAGCGTCAACCCCCGGACAGGGAGAGAAGAGACCCAGTACTTC
TRBV5-1	NA	TRBJ2-1	NA	CASSLAPRGNSGYNEQFF	TGCGCCAGCAGCTTGGCCCCTAGAGGAAACTCGGGCTACAATGAGCAGTTCTTC
TRBV20-1	NA	TRBJ1-1	NA	CSARDRAGLNTEAFF	TGCAGTGCTAGAGACAGGGCAGGACTGAACACTGAAGCTTTCTTT
TRBV7-9	NA	TRBJ2-1	NA	CASTRSRQDNEQFF	TGTGCCAGCACCCGGTCCCGACAGGACAATGAGCAGTTCTTC
TRBV12-3/TRBV12-4	TRBD2	TRBJ2-5	many	CASSRGLAGVTQETQYF	TGTGCCAGCAGTCGAGGACTAGCGGGAGTTACCCAAGAGACCCAGTACTTC
TRBV7-9	NA	TRBJ2-5	NA	CASSLNWASQEETQYF	TGTGCCAGCAGCTTAAACTGGGCTAGCCAAGAAGAGACCCAGTACTTC
TRBV6-1	NA	TRBJ1-6	many	CASRLNLGRRGDSPLHF	TGTGCCAGCAGACTAAACTTAGGCCGTAGGGGGGATTCACCCCTCCACTTT
TRBV5-1	NA	TRBJ1-1	many	CASSLTNTEAFF	TGTGCCAGCAGCTTAACGAACACTGAAGCTTTCTTT
TRBV20-1	NA	TRBJ2-2	many	CSAHRDVGELFF	TGCAGTGCCCACAGGGATGTAGGGGAGCTGTTTTTT
TRBV28	NA	TRBJ2-7	few	CASSFGRTTQYF	TGTGCCAGCAGTTTCGGGCGGACAACCCAGTACTTC
TRBV5-1	NA	TRBJ2-1	NA	CASSIGSGYNEQFF	TGCGCCAGCAGCATCGGATCGGGTTACAATGAGCAGTTCTTC
TRBV7-3	NA	TRBJ1-1	many	CASSLSEGTEAFF	TGTGCCAGCAGCTTGAGTGAAGGGACTGAAGCTTTCTTT
TRBV27	NA	TRBJ2-3	many	CASRIQGIDTQYF	TGTGCCAGTCGTATCCAGGGGATAGATACGCAGTATTTT
TRBV4-1	NA	TRBJ2-1	many	CASSQDNYEQFF	TGCGCCAGCAGCCAAGATAACTATGAGCAGTTCTTC
TRBV20-1	NA	TRBJ1-4	many	CSGKYATNEKLFF	TGCAGTGGCAAGTATGCAACTAATGAAAAACTGTTTTTT
TRBV4-2	TRBD2	TRBJ2-1	few	CASSLPWVAGDINEQFF	TGTGCCAGCAGCCTCCCCTGGGTAGCGGGAGATATTAATGAGCAGTTCTTC
TRBV7-2	TRBD2	TRBJ2-3	few	CASSPSHGRAQDTQYF	TGTGCCAGCAGCCCCAGCCACGGGAGGGCCCAAGATACGCAGTATTTT
TRBV3-1	NA	TRBJ1-5	few	CASSQDPSGTGNQPQHF	TGTGCCAGCAGCCAAGATCCCTCCGGGACGGGCAATCAGCCCCAGCATTTT
TRBV20-1	TRBD2	TRBJ2-7	many	CSARVGLAGGYEQYF	TGCAGTGCTAGAGTGGGACTAGCGGGAGGTTACGAGCAGTACTTC
TRBV9	NA	TRBJ2-1	many	CASSPWTASREQFF	TGTGCCAGCAGCCCTTGGACAGCCAGTAGGGAGCAGTTCTTC
TRBV20-1	NA	TRBJ1-1	many	CSARVILEMNTEAFF	TGCAGTGCTAGAGTGATCCTTGAGATGAACACTGAAGCTTTCTTT
TRBV7-2	NA	TRBJ1-2	many	CASSLVVNYGYTF	TGTGCCAGCAGCTTAGTTGTCAATTATGGCTACACCTTC
TRBV20-1	NA	TRBJ2-5	NA	CSARADRPQETQYF	TGCAGTGCTAGGGCCGACAGGCCACAAGAGACCCAGTACTTC
TRBV19	NA	TRBJ2-2	NA	CASSMTGNTGELFF	TGTGCCAGTAGCATGACGGGGAACACCGGGGAGCTGTTTTTT
TRBV12-3/TRBV12-4	TRBD2	TRBJ2-7	many	CASTKVPGLGATYEQYF	TGTGCCAGCACCAAAGTCCCGGGACTAGGAGCCACCTACGAGCAGTACTTC
TRBV7-9	TRBD2	TRBJ2-1	few	CASTTMGSGRADEQFF	TGTGCCAGCACCACTATGGGCAGCGGGAGGGCGGATGAGCAGTTCTTC
TRBV4-1	TRBD1	TRBJ1-5	few	CASSQGQLIQPQHF	TGCGCCAGCAGCCAGGGACAGTTGATTCAGCCCCAGCATTTT
TRBV20-1	NA	TRBJ2-3	many	CSARAPSTDTQYF	TGCAGTGCTCGGGCGCCCAGCACAGATACGCAGTATTTT
TRBV20-1	TRBD2	TRBJ2-3	many	CSARRTSGNTDTQYF	TGCAGTGCTAGAAGGACTAGCGGAAACACAGATACGCAGTATTTT
TRBV3-1	NA	TRBJ2-1	many	CASSQGLGVNEQFF	TGTGCCAGCAGCCAAGGACTAGGAGTAAATGAGCAGTTCTTC
TRBV30	NA	TRBJ2-3	many	CAWSAGDTQYF	TGTGCCTGGAGTGCTGGAGATACGCAGTATTTT
TRBV24-1	TRBD1	TRBJ1-4	NA	CATRGTGEDEKLFF	TGTGCCACCAGGGGGACAGGGGAGGATGAAAAACTGTTTTTT
TRBV5-1	TRBD1	TRBJ2-5	NA	CASSGYTGGTGTQYF	TGCGCCAGCTCCGGATACACAGGGGGCACCGGGACCCAGTACTTC
TRBV12-3/TRBV12-4	NA	TRBJ2-7	many	CASSYEQRKQYF	TGTGCCAGCAGTTACGAACAGCGGAAGCAGTACTTC
TRBV12-3/TRBV12-4	NA	TRBJ1-4	NA	CASNGGVGEKLFF	TGTGCCAGCAACGGAGGCGTGGGTGAAAAACTGTTTTTT